A single sample is the source of the 26 T cell receptor beta chains below, sequenced in a study of blood T cell repertoires in COVID-19. The method was immunoSEQ multiplex PCR; TCRdb's version includes in-frame clones alone and lacks a portion of them. The sample lists 200,000 to 300,000 clones, more than 75% occurring once. The sample taken for sequencing was peripheral blood. The source is a woman in her sixties with active or convalescent COVID-19.

The chain joins TRBV24-1 to TRBJ1-5; TRBD1 matches 7 bases. This CDR3 has 17 residues. The trim removed 5 bases at V and 0 bases at J, leaving 9 bases unmatched. The V gene's germline CDR1 is KGHDR and CDR2 SFDVKD. CDR3 DNA: TGTGCCACCAGTGCCGACGGACAGGACCATAGCAATCAGCCCCAGCATTTT. Residues: CATSADGQDHSNQPQHF.

The chain uses TRBV9 and TRBJ2-1, with TRBD2 identical over 7 bases. Germline assignment: CDR1 SGDLS and CDR2 YYNGEE. This CDR3 has 14 amino acids. V was pared by 7 bases and J by 5 bases, with 9 bases of the junction left unmatched. CDR3 nucleotide sequence: TGTGCCAGCGGATCGGGGGGAACACACAATGAGCAGTTCTTC. It yields the protein CASGSGGTHNEQFF.

In DNA form, the CDR3 reads TGTGCCAGCAGCTTAGGTCTGAGCGCCTACGAGCAGTACTTC. Translation: CASSLGLSAYEQYF. The chain recombines TRBV7-2 with TRBJ2-7, with no clear D. Per the germline V gene, CDR1 is SGHTA and CDR2 is FQGNSA. The V end lost 1 base, the J end lost 2 bases, and 9 bases lay between the germline ends. The CDR3 contains 14 residues.

The CDR3 spells CASTPGTGYNSPLHF. CDR3 sequence (DNA): TGTGCCAGCACTCCGGGAACCGGGTATAATTCACCCCTCCACTTT. The V call is TRBV6-5, the J call TRBJ1-6; D is unresolved. CDR1 and CDR2 from the germline V gene are MNHEY and SVGAGI. CDR3 length: 15 amino acids. V was shortened by 7 bases and J by 4 bases, with 14 bases between the two germline ends.

The chain has TRBV15 and TRBJ1-1; D is possibly TRBD1 (6 bases). V lost 0 bases to trimming and J lost 11 bases, with 16 bases between them. The CDR3 is 14 amino acids. Per the germline V gene, CDR1 is LNHNV and CDR2 is YYDKDF (reference sequence). This chain's CDR3 is CATSRDAGQHWAFF. CDR3 nucleotides: TGTGCCACCAGCAGAGATGCCGGACAGCATTGGGCTTTCTTT.

The J gene is TRBJ1-6, the V gene TRBV5-1, with D maybe TRBD1 (5 bases). Deletions cut 7 bases from V and 7 bases from J, with 18 bases between. This CDR3 spans 15 amino acids. The germline V gene has CDR1 SGHRS and CDR2 YFSETQ. This chain's CDR3 is CASSRTQGQNSPLHF. CDR3 nucleotide sequence: TGCGCCAGCTCCCGAACTCAGGGTCAAAATTCACCCCTCCACTTT. Using reference TRBV5-1 and TRBJ1-6 for the parts outside the CDR3, the full variable domain is KAGVTQTPRYLIKTRGQQVTLSCSPISGHRSVSWYQQTPGQGLQFLFEYFSETQRNKGNFPGRFSGRQFSNSRSEMNVSTLELGDSALYLCASSRTQGQNSPLHFGNGTRLTVT.

The genes are TRBV7-9 and TRBJ2-2; weak D call: TRBD1 (6 bases). The CDR3 is 15 residues long. Germline V gene sequence: CDR1 SEHNR, CDR2 FQNEAQ (reference sequence). V was shortened by 4 bases and J by 4 bases, with 13 bases between the two germline ends. The CDR3 is CASSSQGLSTGELFF. The CDR3 DNA is TGTGCCAGCAGCTCACAGGGATTGTCCACCGGGGAGCTGTTTTTT.

The V call is TRBV5-1, the J call TRBJ1-1, with D uncertain. V dropped 0 bases and J dropped 2 bases, with 11 bases sitting between them. This CDR3 spans 15 amino acids. From germline, CDR1 is SGHRS and CDR2 YFSETQ. As DNA, the CDR3 is TGCGCCAGCAGCTTGGCCGGTTATAAAAACACTGAAGCTTTCTTT. The encoded protein is CASSLAGYKNTEAFF.

The chain uses TRBV28 and TRBJ1-4; TRBD1 matches at 9 bases. This CDR3 region has 17 residues. The V gene end was trimmed by 4 bases and the J gene end by 0 bases; junction bases not matched to a gene: 6. From germline, CDR1 is MDHEN and CDR2 SYDVKM. The CDR3 nucleotides are TGTGCCAGCAGTTCACTGACAGGGGGGGCAACTAATGAAAAACTGTTTTTT. It specifies CASSSLTGGATNEKLFF.

The chain is built from TRBV2 and TRBJ2-7, with 9 bases that match TRBD1. Germline CDR1 reads SNHLY; CDR2 reads FYNNEI. This CDR3 has 13 amino acids. The trim removed 8 bases at V and 5 bases at J, leaving 7 bases unmatched. CDR3 protein: CASHRDRVHEQYF. In nucleotides, the CDR3 is TGTGCCAGCCACCGGGACAGGGTCCACGAGCAGTACTTC. Full variable domain (missing parts from reference TRBV2 and TRBJ2-7): EPEVTQTPSHQVTQMGQEVILRCVPISNHLYFYWYRQILGQKVEFLVSFYNNEISEKSEIFDDQFSVERPDGSNFTLKIRSTKLEDSAMYFCASHRDRVHEQYFGPGTRLTVT.

This chain uses TRBV30 with TRBJ2-5; 10 bases line up with TRBD2. The CDR3 runs 16 residues. Germline-derived CDR1 and CDR2 are GTSNPN and SVGIG (reference sequence). V gave up 2 bases and J gave up 5 bases; unmatched junction bases: 11. The CDR3 coding sequence is TGTGCCTGGAGTAACCCGAGCGGGGGGGCGGTGGAGACCCAGTACTTC. Translated, it gives CAWSNPSGGAVETQYF.

The rearrangement joins TRBV14 to TRBJ1-1; D call uncertain. Trimming took off 4 bases at V and 0 bases at J, with 9 bases between the two ends. Germline assignment: CDR1 SGHDN and CDR2 FVKESK. The CDR3 extends over 14 amino acids. CDR3 nucleotides: TGTGCCAGCAGCCCTTTAAACATGAACACTGAAGCTTTCTTT. This gives the protein CASSPLNMNTEAFF.

Only one count was recorded for this clone. The V and J genes are TRBV3-1 (or the pseudogene TRBV3-2) and TRBJ1-2, with 9 bases aligning to TRBD1. CDR3 size: 15 residues. V trimming: 3 bases; J trimming: 5 bases; junction bases outside the gene matches: 7. From germline, CDR1 is LGHDT and CDR2 YNNKEL (reference sequence). The CDR3 DNA reads as TGTGCCAGCAGCCAGGCGACAGGGGGTGGATATGGCTACACCTTC. It encodes CASSQATGGGYGYTF.

The genes are TRBV6-5 and TRBJ2-7; D may be TRBD1 (7 bases). V lost 4 bases, J lost 3 bases, and 19 bases lay in between. The CDR3 totals 16 residues. Germline-derived CDR1 and CDR2 are MNHEY and SVGAGI. CDR3 DNA sequence: TGTGCCAGCAGTTCAAGGCGGGACAGCGTCAGCTACGAGCAGTACTTC. Translation: CASSSRRDSVSYEQYF.

The CDR3 coding sequence is TGTGCCAGCAGCTTAGTGAGGCAGAACTCCTACGAGCAGTACTTC. Its protein product is CASSLVRQNSYEQYF. The chain couples TRBV7-8 to TRBJ2-7; D gene ambiguous. V was cut by 1 base and J by 0 bases, with 10 bases left in between. This CDR3 is built from 15 residues. From germline, CDR1 is SGHVS and CDR2 FQNEAQ.

This clone has a single count. V and J are TRBV9 and TRBJ2-2; 8 bases are a match to TRBD2. The V gene's germline CDR1 is SGDLS and CDR2 YYNGEE. Trimming cost V 2 bases and J 0 bases; bases outside gene matches: 3. The CDR3 consists of 16 residues. CDR3 amino acids: CASSVGTRPNTGELFF. The CDR3 nucleotides are TGTGCCAGCAGCGTGGGGACTAGGCCGAACACCGGGGAGCTGTTTTTT. Combining the CDR3 with reference TRBV9 and TRBJ2-2 gives the whole variable domain DSGVTQTPKHLITATGQRVTLRCSPRSGDLSVYWYQQSLDQGLQFLIQYYNGEERAKGNILERFSAQQFPDLHSELNLSSLELGDSALYFCASSVGTRPNTGELFFGEGSRLTVL.

The CDR3 spells CASSRGQGREKLFF. CDR3 coding DNA: TGCGCCAGCAGCCGCGGACAGGGGAGGGAAAAACTGTTTTTT. This sequence joins TRBV5-1 and TRBJ1-4, with 9 bases aligning to TRBD1. V lost 4 bases to trimming and J lost 8 bases; unmatched junction nucleotides: 6. The germline gives CDR1 SGHRS, CDR2 YFSETQ. The CDR3 covers 14 residues. Filled out from reference TRBV5-1 and TRBJ1-4, the complete variable domain reads KAGVTQTPRYLIKTRGQQVTLSCSPISGHRSVSWYQQTPGQGLQFLFEYFSETQRNKGNFPGRFSGRQFSNSRSEMNVSTLELGDSALYLCASSRGQGREKLFFGSGTQLSVL.

CDR3 sequence reads: CASSLDTEAFF. The CDR3 region has the DNA TGTGCCAGCAGTCTCGACACTGAAGCTTTCTTT. The chain links TRBV6-6 to TRBJ1-1; no reliable D call. Between the trimmed V and J ends, which lost 5 bases and 3 bases, there was a span of 4 bases. Germline CDR1 MNHNY, CDR2 SVGAGI (reference sequence). The CDR3 extends over 11 amino acids.

The chain carries TRBV18 and TRBJ1-1; 10 bases map to TRBD1. With V trimmed by 1 base and J by 5 bases, 4 bases remained unmatched. Per germline, CDR1 KGHSH and CDR2 LQKENI. The CDR3 runs to 15 residues. The CDR3 sequence: CASSPRGQGRTEAFF. CDR3 sequence (DNA): TGTGCCAGCTCACCACGGGGACAGGGGAGGACTGAAGCTTTCTTT.

Note on this clone: The junction does not match germline at one end; this may be a read error. The V call is TRBV6-1, the J call TRBJ2-7; TRBD1 is a possible D gene (6 bases). The germline V gene has CDR1 MNHNS and CDR2 SASEGT. The CDR3 consists of 13 residues. This CDR3 reads CASSESRDILLGF. The CDR3 DNA follows: TGTGCCAGCAGTGAATCCAGGGACATCTTGTTGGGGTTC.

This chain joins TRBV7-9 and TRBJ2-1; D is perhaps TRBD1 (5 bases). Trimming pared 1 base from V and 5 bases from J, leaving 9 bases between. Per the germline V gene, CDR1 is SEHNR and CDR2 is FQNEAQ (reference sequence). This CDR3 is 14 amino acids long. CDR3 protein: CASSLGQIDNEQFF. The CDR3 bases are TGTGCCAGCAGCTTAGGACAGATCGACAATGAGCAGTTCTTC.

This clone has a handful of counts. This sequence joins TRBV7-9 and TRBJ1-6, with 8 positions matching TRBD1. CDR3 length equals 15 residues. Germline-derived CDR1 and CDR2 are SEHNR and FQNEAQ (reference sequence). V gave up 0 bases and J gave up 6 bases; unmatched junction bases: 1. CDR3: CASSLADRANSPLHF. In DNA, the CDR3 is TGTGCCAGCAGCTTAGCGGACAGGGCTAATTCACCCCTCCACTTT.

The chain links TRBV28 to TRBJ1-2, with TRBD1 matching over 7 bases. The CDR3 spans 14 residues. Germline values: CDR1 MDHEN, CDR2 SYDVKM. Trimming at V came to 2 bases and at J to 7 bases, leaving 7 bases not matched to a gene. This chain's CDR3 is CASSLRQGGPGYTF. In nucleotides, the CDR3 is TGTGCCAGCAGTTTACGACAGGGAGGTCCTGGCTACACCTTC.

J is TRBJ1-2 and V is TRBV30; TRBD1 agrees at 9 bases. V shed 0 bases, J shed 5 bases, and the junction held 7 bases outside the gene matches. The CDR3 sequence is 15 residues long. From germline, CDR1 is GTSNPN and CDR2 SVGIG (reference sequence). The CDR3 spells CAWSVRTGAGYGYTF. CDR3 nucleotides: TGTGCCTGGAGTGTCCGGACAGGGGCCGGGTATGGCTACACCTTC.

The chain couples TRBV6-6 to TRBJ2-3; 7 bases match TRBD1. The germline V gene encodes CDR1 MNHNY and CDR2 SVGAGI (reference sequence). V trimming: 5 bases; J trimming: 4 bases; junction bases outside the gene matches: 15. The CDR3 loop spans 17 amino acids. Here the CDR3 DNA reads TGTGCCAGCAGTCCCCTCCGGGACAGCCTTTTGCCAGATACGCAGTATTTT. This translates into CASSPLRDSLLPDTQYF.

V usage is TRBV30 and J usage is TRBJ2-7; 9 bases match TRBD1. The CDR3 consists of 15 residues. CDR1 GTSNPN and CDR2 SVGIG come from the germline V gene (reference sequence). V shed 4 bases and J 3 bases; nucleotides not matched to a gene: 10. The CDR3 region is CAWTLDRGAHYEQYF. CDR3 DNA: TGTGCCTGGACCCTTGACAGGGGGGCCCACTACGAGCAGTACTTC.